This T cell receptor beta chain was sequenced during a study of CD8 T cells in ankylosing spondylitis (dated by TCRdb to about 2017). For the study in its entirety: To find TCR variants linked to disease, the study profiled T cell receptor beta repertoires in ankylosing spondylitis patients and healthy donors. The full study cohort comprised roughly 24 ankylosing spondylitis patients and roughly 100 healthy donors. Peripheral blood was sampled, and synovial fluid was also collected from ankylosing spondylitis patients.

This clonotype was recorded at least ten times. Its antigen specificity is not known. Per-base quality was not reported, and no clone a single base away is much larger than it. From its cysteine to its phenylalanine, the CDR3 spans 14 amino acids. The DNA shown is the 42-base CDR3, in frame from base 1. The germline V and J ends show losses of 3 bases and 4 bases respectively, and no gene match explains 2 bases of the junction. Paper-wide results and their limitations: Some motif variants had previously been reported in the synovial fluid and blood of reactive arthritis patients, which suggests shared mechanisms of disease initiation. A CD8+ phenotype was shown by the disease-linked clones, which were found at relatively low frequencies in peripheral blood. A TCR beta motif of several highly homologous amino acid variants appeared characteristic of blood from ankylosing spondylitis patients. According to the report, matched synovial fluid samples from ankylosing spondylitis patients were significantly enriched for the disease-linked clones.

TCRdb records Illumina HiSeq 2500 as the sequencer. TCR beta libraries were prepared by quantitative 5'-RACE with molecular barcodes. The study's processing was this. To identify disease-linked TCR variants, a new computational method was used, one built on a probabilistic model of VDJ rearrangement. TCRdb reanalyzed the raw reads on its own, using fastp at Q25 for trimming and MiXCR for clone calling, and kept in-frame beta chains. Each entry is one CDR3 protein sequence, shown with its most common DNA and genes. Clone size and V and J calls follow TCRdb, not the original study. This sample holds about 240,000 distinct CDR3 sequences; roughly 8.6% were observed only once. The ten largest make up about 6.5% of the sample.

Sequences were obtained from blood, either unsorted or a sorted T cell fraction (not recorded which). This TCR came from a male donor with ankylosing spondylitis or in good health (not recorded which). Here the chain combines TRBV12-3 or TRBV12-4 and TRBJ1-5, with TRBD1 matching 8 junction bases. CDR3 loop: CASSFGTGNQPQHF. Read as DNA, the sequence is TGTGCCAGCAGTTTCGGGACAGGAAATCAGCCCCAGCATTTT.